These 19 T cell receptor beta chains originate from one sample sequenced in a study of cytomegalovirus exposure and HLA in healthy donors. The PCR made use of 60 Vbeta and 13 Jbeta primers. The repertoire was sequenced with immunoSEQ multiplex PCR; TCRdb's copy has only in-frame clones and lacks some. Found here are 220,000 or so clones, roughly 80% of them singletons; the top ten hold 1.7%. The source material was PBMCs. The origin of the receptors is a man in his forties or fifties in good health and CMV-seronegative.

The chain uses TRBV7-2 and TRBJ2-3; 16 nucleotides line up with TRBD2. J gave up 5 bases and V 8 bases, and 13 bases lay outside the gene matches. This CDR3 contains 18 residues. CDR1 is SGHTA and CDR2 is FQGNSA in the germline V gene. CDR3 protein: CASLYPGLAGGQGDTQYF. The CDR3 DNA follows: TGTGCCAGCTTGTATCCGGGACTAGCGGGAGGGCAGGGAGATACGCAGTATTTT.

In its sample, this clone was seen once. The chain employs TRBV6-6 and TRBJ2-3, with D unclear. The CDR3 loop spans 14 amino acids. Trimming left V 0 bases short and J 6 bases short, with 10 bases between. From germline, CDR1 is MNHNY and CDR2 SVGAGI (reference sequence). CDR3 sequence reads: CASSYSSPRDTQYF. CDR3 coding DNA: TGTGCCAGCAGTTACTCAAGCCCGAGGGATACGCAGTATTTT.

V gene TRBV9 combines with J gene TRBJ2-3; 8 bases line up with TRBD1. The CDR3 totals 15 residues. Trimming cost V 3 bases and J 5 bases; bases outside gene matches: 8. The V gene's germline CDR1 is SGDLS and CDR2 YYNGEE. The CDR3 DNA reads TGTGCCAGCAGCGAGGACAGGGCTGATAAAGATACGCAGTATTTT. Its translation: CASSEDRADKDTQYF.

The chain is built from TRBV19 and TRBJ2-7; perhaps TRBD2 as D (6 bases). The CDR3 sequence is 13 residues long. The germline V gene encodes CDR1 LNHDA and CDR2 SQIVND (reference sequence). The V end lost 5 bases, the J end lost 5 bases, and 13 bases lay between the germline ends. The CDR3 bases are TGTGCCAGTAGTGCAGGCCGGGGGAACGAGCAGTACTTC. It translates to CASSAGRGNEQYF. The full variable domain, its missing parts supplied by reference TRBV19 and TRBJ2-7, is DGGITQSPKYLFRKEGQNVTLSCEQNLNHDAMYWYRQDPGQGLRLIYYSQIVNDFQKGDIAEGYSVSREKKESFPLTVTSAQKNPTAFYLCASSAGRGNEQYFGPGTRLTVT.

The chain uses TRBV7-8 and TRBJ2-2; tentative D call: TRBD2 (6 bases). CDR1 SGHVS and CDR2 FQNEAQ come from the germline V gene. This CDR3 contains 15 residues. V lost 4 bases and J lost 0, with 9 bases in between. CDR3 DNA: TGTGCCAGCAGCTCTCTAGCGTCGAACACCGGGGAGCTGTTTTTT. Amino acid sequence: CASSSLASNTGELFF.

V is TRBV9 and J is TRBJ2-2; 7 positions agree with TRBD1. CDR1 and CDR2 (germline): SGDLS, YYNGEE. Losses at the gene ends were 3 bases for V and 4 bases for J; bases not matched to a gene: 6. This CDR3 spans 15 amino acids. The CDR3 loop reads CASSGRQGPTGELFF. DNA of the CDR3: TGTGCCAGCAGCGGGAGACAGGGTCCCACCGGGGAGCTGTTTTTT.

V and J are TRBV7-8 and TRBJ2-7; D not resolved. The CDR3 has 12 residues. The germline CDR1 and CDR2 sequences are SGHVS and FQNEAQ. Trimming removed 5 bases at V and 5 bases at J, with 10 bases between. The CDR3 loop reads CASSLTRNEQYF. The CDR3 DNA sequence: TGTGCCAGCAGCCTGACAAGGAACGAGCAGTACTTC. Together with reference TRBV7-8 and TRBJ2-7, the CDR3 gives the full variable domain: GAGVSQSPRYKVAKRGQDVALRCDPISGHVSLFWYQQALGQGPEFLTYFQNEAQLDKSGLPSDRFFAERPEGSVSTLKIQRTQQEDSAVYLCASSLTRNEQYFGPGTRLTVT.

The chain recombines TRBV27 with TRBJ2-1; 14 bases map to TRBD2. In germline, CDR1 is MNHEY, CDR2 SMNVEV (reference sequence). J gave up 8 bases and V 5 bases, and 5 bases lay outside the gene matches. The CDR3 spans 15 residues. The CDR3 loop is CASSMTSGRVDEQFF. The CDR3 nucleotides read TGTGCCAGCAGTATGACTAGCGGGAGGGTCGATGAGCAGTTCTTC.

This clone was recorded once. This CDR3 is also generated by other DNA sequences in the sample. The chain uses TRBV6-5 and TRBJ1-2; D unresolved. The CDR3 spans 13 residues. Germline V lookup: CDR1 MNHEY, CDR2 SVGAGI. V lost 2 bases and J lost 8, with 12 bases in between. The chain's CDR3 is CASSYEGLGGYTF. CDR3 nucleotides: TGTGCCAGCAGTTACGAGGGTTTAGGAGGCTACACCTTC.

This chain joins TRBV10-3 and TRBJ2-1, with D perhaps TRBD1 (6 bases). The CDR3 extends over 12 amino acids. V was pared by 1 base and J by 11 bases, with 9 bases between. From germline, CDR1 is ENHRY and CDR2 SYGVKD. CDR3 DNA sequence: TGTGCCATCAGTGAGTGGACAGATAAGCAGTTCTTC. Translated: CAISEWTDKQFF.

CDR3 bases: TGTGCCAGCAACACCATAGCGGGAGGCACAGATACGCAGTATTTT. Its protein product is CASNTIAGGTDTQYF. The rearrangement uses TRBV9 and TRBJ2-3; 9 positions match TRBD2. The germline V gene has CDR1 SGDLS and CDR2 YYNGEE. CDR3 length: 15 residues. The V segment lost 6 bases and the J segment 1 base; nucleotides outside the gene matches: 6.

In regard to this clone: Within the sample, other DNA sequences also encode this same CDR3. The gene calls are TRBV28 and TRBJ2-7, with D hard to call. The CDR3 has 12 residues. Germline V lookup: CDR1 MDHEN, CDR2 SYDVKM. V was shortened by 1 base and J by 4 bases, with 5 bases between the two germline ends. The chain's CDR3 is CASSLLAYEQYF. CDR3 coding DNA: TGTGCCAGCAGTTTATTAGCTTACGAGCAGTACTTC.

The V and J genes are TRBV27 and TRBJ2-7, with 10 bases aligning to TRBD1. The CDR3 totals 13 residues. V was clipped by 3 bases and J by 6 bases; unmatched bases: 2. Germline V CDR1 and CDR2: MNHEY, SMNVEV (reference sequence). CDR3: CASSFGQGGEQYF. In DNA, the CDR3 is TGTGCCAGCAGTTTCGGACAGGGGGGCGAGCAGTACTTC.

The gene calls are TRBV4-2 and TRBJ2-5, with TRBD1 as a possible D gene (5 bases). Germline values: CDR1 LGHNA, CDR2 YNFKEQ. V was cut by 0 bases and J by 2 bases, with 10 bases left in between. CDR3 size: 15 residues. The CDR3 spells CASSQDRTSQETQYF. The CDR3 DNA sequence: TGTGCCAGCAGCCAAGACCGGACAAGTCAAGAGACCCAGTACTTC.

V gene TRBV27 combines with J gene TRBJ2-6, with D unclear. This CDR3 is 14 amino acids long. Germline lookup yields CDR1 MNHEY and CDR2 SMNVEV (reference sequence). With 5 bases removed from V and 0 bases from J, the gap between germline ends came to 5 bases. CDR3 amino acids: CASSPSSGANVLTF. CDR3 in DNA: TGTGCCAGCAGTCCCTCCTCTGGGGCCAACGTCCTGACTTTC.

The chain uses TRBV29-1 and TRBJ2-7, with 7 positions matching TRBD1. There are 12 residues in the CDR3. V shed 4 bases, J shed 3 bases, and the junction held 3 bases outside the gene matches. Germline loops: CDR1 SQVTM, CDR2 ANQGSEA. In nucleotides, the CDR3 is TGCAGCGTTGTTCCAGGGGGCTACGAGCAGTACTTC. Translation gives CSVVPGGYEQYF.

This chain joins TRBV28 and TRBJ2-7; the match to TRBD1 covers 9 bases. Germline loops: CDR1 MDHEN, CDR2 SYDVKM. The junction had 3 bases not matched to a gene; V was cut back by 6 bases and J by 0 bases. The CDR3 sequence is 14 residues long. CDR3 amino acids: CASSRDRVSYEQYF. CDR3 in DNA: TGTGCCAGCAGCCGGGACAGGGTCTCCTACGAGCAGTACTTC.

The chain has TRBV29-1 and TRBJ2-7; 9 positions match TRBD1. In germline, CDR1 is SQVTM, CDR2 ANQGSEA. The CDR3 sequence is 14 residues long. J was trimmed by 5 bases and V by 3 bases; bases with no gene match: 8. CDR3 DNA sequence: TGCAGCGTTGATGCCGGGACAGGGACCGACGAGCAGTACTTC. Protein product: CSVDAGTGTDEQYF.

The V call is TRBV9, the J call TRBJ2-7; 10 bases fit TRBD2. CDR3 length: 16 amino acids. CDR1 and CDR2 from the germline V gene are SGDLS and YYNGEE. V was clipped by 0 bases and J by 2 bases; unmatched bases: 5. The DNA of the CDR3 is TGTGCCAGCAGCGTAGAGGAACTAGCGGGAACCTACGAGCAGTACTTC. Translation gives CASSVEELAGTYEQYF. Combining the CDR3 with reference TRBV9 and TRBJ2-7 gives the whole variable domain DSGVTQTPKHLITATGQRVTLRCSPRSGDLSVYWYQQSLDQGLQFLIQYYNGEERAKGNILERFSAQQFPDLHSELNLSSLELGDSALYFCASSVEELAGTYEQYFGPGTRLTVT.